Sequencing of this TCR beta chain was carried out in a study of lung T cells in sarcoidosis with Löfgren's syndrome. Study summary: In sarcoidosis, CD4+ T cells accumulate in bronchoalveolar lavage fluid. Analyses focused on Löfgren's syndrome patients. Study results and caveats: The most expanded V genes in Löfgren's patients were reportedly TRAV12-1 and TRBV2. Multiple Löfgren's syndrome patients reportedly shared TRAV12-1 and TRBV2 CDR3 motifs, suggesting public CD4+ TCRs.

V dropped 3 bases and J dropped 0 bases, with 9 bases sitting between them. Germline CDR1 is SGHKS and CDR2 is YYEKEE (reference sequence). The CDR3 has 14 amino acids. MiXCR, applied by TCRdb to the reads, yields one record per CDR3 protein. Among more than 6,500 distinct CDR3 sequences listed, around 21% were seen once. In regard to this clonotype: Its specificity is not known.

The sequencing sample was made of CD4+ T cells from bronchoalveolar lavage fluid. The chain employs TRBV5-5 and TRBJ1-1, with D possibly matching TRBD1 (5 bases). This sequence was found in a human donor with sarcoidosis (Löfgren's syndrome or another form), or a control subject (not recorded which). Written as DNA, the CDR3 is TGTGCCAGCAGCTCCGGGACTTTGAACACTGAAGCTTTCTTT. Its translation is CASSSGTLNTEAFF.